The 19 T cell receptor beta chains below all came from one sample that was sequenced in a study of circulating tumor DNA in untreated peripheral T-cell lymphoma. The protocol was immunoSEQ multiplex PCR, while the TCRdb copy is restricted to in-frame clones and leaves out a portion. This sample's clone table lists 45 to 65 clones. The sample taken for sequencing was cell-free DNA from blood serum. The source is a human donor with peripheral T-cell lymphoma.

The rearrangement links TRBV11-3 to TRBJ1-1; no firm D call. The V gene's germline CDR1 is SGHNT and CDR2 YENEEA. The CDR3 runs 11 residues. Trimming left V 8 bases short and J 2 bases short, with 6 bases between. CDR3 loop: CASGRNTEAFF. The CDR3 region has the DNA TGTGCCAGCGGGAGAAACACTGAAGCTTTCTTT.

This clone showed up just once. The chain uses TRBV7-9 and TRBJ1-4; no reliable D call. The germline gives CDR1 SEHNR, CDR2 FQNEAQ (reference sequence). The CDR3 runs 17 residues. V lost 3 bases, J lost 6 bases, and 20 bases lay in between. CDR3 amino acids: CASSLNPSGVGDEKLFF. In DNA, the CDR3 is TGTGCCAGCAGCTTGAACCCTTCTGGGGTTGGGGATGAAAAACTGTTTTTT.

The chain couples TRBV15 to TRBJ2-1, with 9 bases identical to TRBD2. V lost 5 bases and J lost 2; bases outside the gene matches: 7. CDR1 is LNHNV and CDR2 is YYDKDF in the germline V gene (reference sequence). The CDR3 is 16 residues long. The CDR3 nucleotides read TGTGCCACCAGCGCTAGCGGGACGTTGCCCTACAATGAGCAGTTCTTC. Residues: CATSASGTLPYNEQFF.

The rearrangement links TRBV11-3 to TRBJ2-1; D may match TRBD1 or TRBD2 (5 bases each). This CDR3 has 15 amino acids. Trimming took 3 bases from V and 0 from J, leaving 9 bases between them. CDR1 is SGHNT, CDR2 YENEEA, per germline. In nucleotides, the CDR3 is TGTGCCAGCAGCTTTCCAGGGAGCTCCTACAATGAGCAGTTCTTC. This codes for CASSFPGSSYNEQFF.

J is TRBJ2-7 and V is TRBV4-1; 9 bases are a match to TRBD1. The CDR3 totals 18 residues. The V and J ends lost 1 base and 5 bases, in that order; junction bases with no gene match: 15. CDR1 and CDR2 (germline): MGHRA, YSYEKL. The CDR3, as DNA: TGCGCCAGCAGCCAAGCTCCCGGCCTCGGACAGGGGTCCCACGAGCAGTACTTC. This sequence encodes CASSQAPGLGQGSHEQYF.

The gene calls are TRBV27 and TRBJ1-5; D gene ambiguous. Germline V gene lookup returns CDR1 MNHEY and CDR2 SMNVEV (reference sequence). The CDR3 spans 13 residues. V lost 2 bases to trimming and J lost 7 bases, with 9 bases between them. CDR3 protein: CASSLVGRQPQHF. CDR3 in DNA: TGTGCCAGCAGTTTAGTAGGGCGGCAGCCCCAGCATTTT.

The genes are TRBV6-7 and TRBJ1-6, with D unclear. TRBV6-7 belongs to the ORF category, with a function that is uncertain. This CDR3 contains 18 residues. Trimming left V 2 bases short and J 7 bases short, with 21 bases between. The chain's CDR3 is CASSYRTLCRRGNSPLHF. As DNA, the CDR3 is TGTGCCAGCAGTTACCGGACCCTTTGTCGGCGGGGAAATTCACCCCTCCACTTT.

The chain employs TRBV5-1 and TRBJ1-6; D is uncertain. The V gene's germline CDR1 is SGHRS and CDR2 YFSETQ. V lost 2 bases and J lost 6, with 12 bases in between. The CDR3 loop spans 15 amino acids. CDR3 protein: CASSFRWEGNSPLHF. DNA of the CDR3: TGCGCCAGCAGCTTTAGGTGGGAGGGTAATTCACCCCTCCACTTT.

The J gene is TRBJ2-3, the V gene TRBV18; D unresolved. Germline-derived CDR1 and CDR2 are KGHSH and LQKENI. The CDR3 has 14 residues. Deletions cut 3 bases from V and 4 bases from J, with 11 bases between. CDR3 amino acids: CASSPGLGPDTQYF. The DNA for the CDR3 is TGTGCCAGCTCACCGGGATTGGGCCCAGATACGCAGTATTTT.

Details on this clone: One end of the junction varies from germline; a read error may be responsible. CDR3 amino acids: CVSSQAPGLGQGSHEQYF. CDR3 coding DNA: TGCGTCAGCAGCCAAGCTCCCGGCCTCGGACAGGGGTCCCACGAGCAGTACTTC. J is TRBJ2-7 and V is TRBV4-1; 9 bases are a match to TRBD1. Germline V gene lookup returns CDR1 MGHRA and CDR2 YSYEKL. This CDR3 spans 18 amino acids.

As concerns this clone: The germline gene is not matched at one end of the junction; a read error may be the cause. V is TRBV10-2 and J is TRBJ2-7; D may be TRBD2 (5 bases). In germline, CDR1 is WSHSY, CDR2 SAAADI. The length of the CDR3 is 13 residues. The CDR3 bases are TGCGCCAGCAGCCGGGAACAACCTTACGAGCAAGCCTTC. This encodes CASSREQPYEQAF.

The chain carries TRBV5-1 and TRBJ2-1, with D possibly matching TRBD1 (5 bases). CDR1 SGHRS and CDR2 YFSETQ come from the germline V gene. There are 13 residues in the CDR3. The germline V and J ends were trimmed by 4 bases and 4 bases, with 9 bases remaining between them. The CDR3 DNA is TGCGCCAGCAGCCAAGACAGTTACAATGAGCAGTTCTTC. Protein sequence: CASSQDSYNEQFF.

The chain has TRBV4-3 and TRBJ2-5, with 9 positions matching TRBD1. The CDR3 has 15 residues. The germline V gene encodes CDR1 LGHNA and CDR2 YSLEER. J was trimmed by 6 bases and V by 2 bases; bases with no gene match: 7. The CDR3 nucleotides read TGCGCCAGCAGCCAACTCGGACAGGGGAGACAGACCCAGTACTTC. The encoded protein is CASSQLGQGRQTQYF.

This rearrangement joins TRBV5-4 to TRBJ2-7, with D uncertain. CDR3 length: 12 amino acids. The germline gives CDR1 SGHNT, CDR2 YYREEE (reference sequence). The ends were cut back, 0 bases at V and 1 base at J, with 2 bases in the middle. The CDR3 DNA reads TGTGCCAGCAGCTTGGAATCCTACGAGCAGTACTTC. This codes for CASSLESYEQYF. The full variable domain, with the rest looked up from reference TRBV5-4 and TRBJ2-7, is ETGVTQSPTHLIKTRGQQVTLRCSSQSGHNTVSWYQQALGQGPQFIFQYYREEENGRGNFPPRFSGLQFPNYSSELNVNALELDDSALYLCASSLESYEQYFGPGTRLTVT.

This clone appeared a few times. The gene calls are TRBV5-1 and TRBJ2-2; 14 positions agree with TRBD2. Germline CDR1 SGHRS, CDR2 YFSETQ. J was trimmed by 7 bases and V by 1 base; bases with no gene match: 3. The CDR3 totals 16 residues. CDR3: CASSLRGLAGVGELFF. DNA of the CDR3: TGCGCCAGCAGCTTGAGGGGACTAGCGGGAGTCGGGGAGCTGTTTTTT.

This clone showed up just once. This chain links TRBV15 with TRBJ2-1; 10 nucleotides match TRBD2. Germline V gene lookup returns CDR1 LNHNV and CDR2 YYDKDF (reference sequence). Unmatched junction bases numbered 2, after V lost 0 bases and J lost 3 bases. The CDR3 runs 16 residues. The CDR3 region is CATSREPSGGYNEQFF. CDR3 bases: TGTGCCACCAGCAGAGAGCCTAGCGGGGGCTACAATGAGCAGTTCTTC.

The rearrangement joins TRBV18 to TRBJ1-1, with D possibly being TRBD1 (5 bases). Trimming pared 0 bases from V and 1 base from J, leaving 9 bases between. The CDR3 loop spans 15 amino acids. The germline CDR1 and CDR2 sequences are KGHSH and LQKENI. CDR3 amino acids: CASSPPGRGNTEAFF. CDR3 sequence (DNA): TGTGCCAGCTCACCACCGGGAAGGGGGAACACTGAAGCTTTCTTT.

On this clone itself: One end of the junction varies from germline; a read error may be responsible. The CDR3 bases are TGTGCCAGCCGTTTCGACAGGGGCTATGGCTACACCTTC. Translating gives CASRFDRGYGYTF. V gene TRBV27 combines with J gene TRBJ1-2; 8 nucleotides match TRBD1. The CDR3 is 13 amino acids. Looked up from germline, CDR1 is MNHEY and CDR2 is SMNVEV (reference sequence).

The CDR3 sequence is CASSDENYIQSRANVLTF. CDR3 bases: TGTGCCAGCAGTGACGAGAATTACATACAAAGTCGGGCCAACGTCCTGACTTTC. The chain has TRBV2 and TRBJ2-6; no definite D call. Germline V CDR1 and CDR2: SNHLY, FYNNEI. V was shortened by 3 bases and J by 5 bases, with 20 bases between the two germline ends. The CDR3 loop spans 18 amino acids. Filled out from reference TRBV2 and TRBJ2-6, the complete variable domain reads EPEVTQTPSHQVTQMGQEVILRCVPISNHLYFYWYRQILGQKVEFLVSFYNNEISEKSEIFDDQFSVERPDGSNFTLKIRSTKLEDSAMYFCASSDENYIQSRANVLTFGAGSRLTVL.